Listed here are 14 T cell receptor beta chains from one sample, sequenced in a study of T cell repertoires in cytomegalovirus infection. MiXCR, run by TCRdb on the reads, gives a single entry per CDR3 protein. The sample contains around 900,000 distinct CDR3 sequences, roughly 30% of which appear only once. Their recognized antigens are unknown. The sample here was cultured CD8+ T cells from PBMCs, taken from culture after CMV antigen stimulation. The origin of the receptors is a human donor in good health (CMV status not recorded). Some clones in this sample may be carry-over from other donors' samples.

J is TRBJ1-5 and V is TRBV2; 7 bases match TRBD1. V was pared by 4 bases and J by 4 bases, with 7 bases of the junction left unmatched. Per germline, CDR1 SNHLY and CDR2 FYNNEI. CDR3 length equals 15 residues. Written as DNA, the CDR3 is TGTGCCAGCAGTGTTACCGGGACAGAGAATCAGCCCCAGCATTTT. It codes for CASSVTGTENQPQHF.

This clonotype has a handful of counts. V gene TRBV19 combines with J gene TRBJ1-2; D is unresolved. Trimming removed 5 bases from V and 6 bases from J, with 10 bases in between. CDR3 length equals 12 residues. Germline V gene data show CDR1 as LNHDA and CDR2 as SQIVND (reference sequence). CDR3 sequence (DNA): TGTGCCAGTAGTCCAGACGGGGATGGCTACACCTTC. It codes for CASSPDGDGYTF. Full variable domain (missing parts from reference TRBV19 and TRBJ1-2): DGGITQSPKYLFRKEGQNVTLSCEQNLNHDAMYWYRQDPGQGLRLIYYSQIVNDFQKGDIAEGYSVSREKKESFPLTVTSAQKNPTAFYLCASSPDGDGYTFGSGTRLTVV.

The rearrangement joins TRBV15 to TRBJ2-7; D not resolved. This CDR3 is built from 15 residues. Germline V gene data show CDR1 as LNHNV and CDR2 as YYDKDF (reference sequence). V was pared by 5 bases and J by 4 bases, with 18 bases between. CDR3 sequence (DNA): TGTGCCACCAGCGGATGGGGTTTCAGCCGGTACGAGCAGTACTTC. Its protein is CATSGWGFSRYEQYF.

The DNA of the CDR3 is TGTGCCATCAGTGGTGGCACTGAAGCTTTCTTT. It specifies CAISGGTEAFF. The chain is built from TRBV10-3 and TRBJ1-1; D unclear. The CDR3 has 11 amino acids. V lost 4 bases, J lost 4 bases, and 4 bases lay in between. Germline V lookup: CDR1 ENHRY, CDR2 SYGVKD.

The table lists this clonotype with many counts. The genes are TRBV12-3 or TRBV12-4 and TRBJ1-1; D remains unclear. The CDR3 covers 14 residues. V dropped 6 bases and J dropped 7 bases, with 18 bases sitting between them. The CDR3 DNA reads as TGTGCCAGCAGATCTAGAGGGCCGGGGATTGAAGCTTTCTTT. Amino acids: CASRSRGPGIEAFF.

V and J are TRBV12-3 or TRBV12-4 and TRBJ1-2; maybe TRBD1 (6 bases). The CDR3 runs to 17 residues. V lost 3 bases and J 3 bases, leaving 20 bases between the germline ends. The chain's CDR3 is CASSLWVQGEGDYGYTF. The CDR3 bases are TGTGCCAGCAGTTTGTGGGTCCAGGGTGAGGGGGACTATGGCTACACCTTC.

The sample holds many counts of this clonotype. The gene calls are TRBV7-6 and TRBJ1-6; TRBD1 agrees at 10 bases. The CDR3 spans 14 residues. Germline values: CDR1 SGHVS, CDR2 FNYEAQ. V shed 5 bases and J 10 bases; nucleotides not matched to a gene: 5. CDR3 sequence (DNA): TGTGCCAGCAGCATCGGGACAGGGGAGTCACCCCTCCACTTT. It yields the protein CASSIGTGESPLHF. The whole variable domain, remainder taken from reference TRBV7-6 and TRBJ1-6, is GAGVSQSPRYKVTKRGQDVALRCDPISGHVSLYWYRQALGQGPEFLTYFNYEAQQDKSGLPNDRFSAERPEGSISTLTIQRTEQRDSAMYRCASSIGTGESPLHFGNGTRLTVT.

CDR3 amino acids: CASSEGRGRGETQYF. DNA for the CDR3: TGTGCCAGCAGCGAGGGAAGGGGAAGGGGCGAGACCCAGTACTTC. J is TRBJ2-5 and V is TRBV6-1; D possibly matches TRBD1 or TRBD2 (5 bases each). In germline, CDR1 is MNHNS, CDR2 SASEGT. The CDR3 consists of 15 residues. The V and J ends lost 6 bases and 5 bases respectively, with 19 bases between them.

The V gene is TRBV5-5, the J gene TRBJ2-7; TRBD2 aligns across 7 bases. In germline, CDR1 is SGHKS, CDR2 YYEKEE (reference sequence). After removal of 0 bases from V and 5 bases from J, the junction contained 5 bases not matched to a gene. The CDR3 covers 14 residues. The CDR3 DNA reads as TGTGCCAGCAGCTTGGCGAGCGGGGACCACGAGCAGTACTTC. Amino acids: CASSLASGDHEQYF.

The table lists this clonotype with a few counts. J is TRBJ1-2 and V is TRBV7-9, with TRBD1 as a possible D gene (5 bases). The V end was cut by 7 bases, the J end by 7 bases, with 16 bases between. This CDR3 region has 13 residues. Germline V gene lookup returns CDR1 SEHNR and CDR2 FQNEAQ (reference sequence). The CDR3 sequence is CASNTGSGGGYTF. Written as DNA, the CDR3 is TGTGCCAGCAACACGGGGTCGGGGGGTGGCTACACCTTC.

The J gene is TRBJ2-3, the V gene TRBV7-2; 11 nucleotides match TRBD2. Germline CDR1 SGHTA, CDR2 FQGNSA. V trimming: 2 bases; J trimming: 4 bases; junction bases outside the gene matches: 5. This CDR3 spans 16 amino acids. Here the CDR3 DNA reads TGTGCCAGCAGCTTACAGCTAGCGGGGGGAGCAGATACGCAGTATTTT. Protein: CASSLQLAGGADTQYF.

This clonotype was detected ten times or more. The V and J genes are TRBV12-3 or TRBV12-4 and TRBJ2-6; D remains unclear. Trimming left V 5 bases short and J 0 bases short, with 5 bases between. The CDR3 sequence is 14 residues long. Here the CDR3 reads CASSPDSGANVLTF. The CDR3 bases are TGTGCCAGCAGTCCGGACTCTGGGGCCAACGTCCTGACTTTC.

Points on this clonotype: At one of its ends the junction is not consistent with the germline gene, which may arise from a read error. The J gene is TRBJ2-7, the V gene TRBV2; 8 positions agree with TRBD1. The CDR3 is made up of 14 amino acids. Germline lookup yields CDR1 SNHLY and CDR2 FYNNEI. CDR3 protein: CVSTQDRVNYEQYF. Written as DNA, the CDR3 is TGTGTCAGCACCCAGGACAGGGTGAACTACGAGCAGTACTTC.

This clonotype was found a few times. This rearrangement joins TRBV27 to TRBJ2-3; TRBD1 agrees at 7 bases. Trimming took 5 bases from V and 5 from J; bases not matched to a gene: 10. CDR3 length equals 15 residues. CDR1 is MNHEY and CDR2 is SMNVEV in the germline V gene (reference sequence). The CDR3 here is CASSTRDSAGDTQYF. Written as DNA, the CDR3 is TGTGCCAGCAGTACCCGGGACAGTGCAGGAGATACGCAGTATTTT.